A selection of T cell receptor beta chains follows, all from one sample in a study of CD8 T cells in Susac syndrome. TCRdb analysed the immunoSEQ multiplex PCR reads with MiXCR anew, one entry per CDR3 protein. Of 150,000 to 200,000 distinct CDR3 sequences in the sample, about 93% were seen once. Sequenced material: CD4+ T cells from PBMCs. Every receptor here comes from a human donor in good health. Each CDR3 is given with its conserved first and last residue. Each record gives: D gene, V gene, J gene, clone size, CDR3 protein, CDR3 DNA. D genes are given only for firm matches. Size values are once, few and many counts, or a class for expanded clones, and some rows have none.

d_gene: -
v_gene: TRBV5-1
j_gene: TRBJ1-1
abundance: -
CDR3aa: CASSLDTSDTEAFF
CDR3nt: TGCGCCAGCAGCTTGGATACATCGGACACTGAAGCTTTCTTT

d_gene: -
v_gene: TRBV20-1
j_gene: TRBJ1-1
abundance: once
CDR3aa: CSAIRAPNTEAFF
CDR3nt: TGCAGTGCTATCCGGGCCCCGAACACTGAAGCTTTCTTT

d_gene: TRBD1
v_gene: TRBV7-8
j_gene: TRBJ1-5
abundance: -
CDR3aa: CASTFDRANQPQHF
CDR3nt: TGTGCCAGCACCTTCGACAGGGCTAATCAGCCCCAGCATTTT

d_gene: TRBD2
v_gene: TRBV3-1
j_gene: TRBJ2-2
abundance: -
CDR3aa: CASSPRGGPNTGELFF
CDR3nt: TGTGCCAGCAGCCCCCGGGGGGGGCCAAACACCGGGGAGCTGTTTTTT

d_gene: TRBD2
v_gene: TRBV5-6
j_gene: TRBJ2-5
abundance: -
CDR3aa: CASSLSRGYQETQYF
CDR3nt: TGTGCCAGCAGCTTGTCGCGGGGGTACCAAGAGACCCAGTACTTC

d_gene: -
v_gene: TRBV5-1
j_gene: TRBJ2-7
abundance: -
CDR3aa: CASSLGDTYEQYF
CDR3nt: TGCGCCAGCAGCTTGGGGGATACCTACGAGCAGTACTTC

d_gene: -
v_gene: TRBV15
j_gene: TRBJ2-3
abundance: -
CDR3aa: CATSRDQKGTDTQYF
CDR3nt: TGTGCCACCAGCAGAGATCAGAAGGGCACAGATACGCAGTATTTT

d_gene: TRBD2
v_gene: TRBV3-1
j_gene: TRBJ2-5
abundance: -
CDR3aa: CASSTRGGQETQYF
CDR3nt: TGTGCCAGCAGCACCCGGGGGGGCCAAGAGACCCAGTACTTC

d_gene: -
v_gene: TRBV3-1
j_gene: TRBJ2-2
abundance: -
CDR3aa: CASSHFGELFF
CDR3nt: TGTGCCAGCAGCCACTTCGGGGAGCTGTTTTTT

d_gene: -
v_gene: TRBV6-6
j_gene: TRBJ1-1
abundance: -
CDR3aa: CASSYSGIGNTEAFF
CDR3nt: TGTGCCAGCAGTTACTCTGGTATCGGCAACACTGAAGCTTTCTTT

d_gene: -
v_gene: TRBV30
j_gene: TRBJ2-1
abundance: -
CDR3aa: CAGSSGSNNEQFF
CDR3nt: TGTGCCGGGAGTTCGGGCAGTAACAATGAGCAGTTCTTC

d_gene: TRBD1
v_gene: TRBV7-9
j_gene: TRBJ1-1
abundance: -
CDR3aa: CASSWDRGYGEAFF
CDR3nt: TGTGCCAGCAGCTGGGACAGGGGATATGGTGAAGCTTTCTTT

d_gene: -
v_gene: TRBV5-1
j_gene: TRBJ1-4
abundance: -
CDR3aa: CASSLVGRSKLFF
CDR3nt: TGCGCCAGCAGCTTGGTTGGCAGGTCAAAACTGTTTTTT

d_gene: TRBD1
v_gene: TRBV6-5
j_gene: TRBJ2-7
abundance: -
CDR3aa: CASSSDRSYEQYF
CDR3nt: TGTGCCAGCAGTTCGGACAGGTCCTACGAGCAGTACTTC

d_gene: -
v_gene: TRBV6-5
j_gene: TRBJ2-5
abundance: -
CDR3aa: CASSYWGRWVETQYF
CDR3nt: TGTGCCAGCAGTTACTGGGGAAGATGGGTAGAGACCCAGTACTTC

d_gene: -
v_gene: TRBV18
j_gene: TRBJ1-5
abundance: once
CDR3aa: CASSPDQPQHF
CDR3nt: TGTGCCAGCTCACCGGATCAGCCCCAGCATTTT

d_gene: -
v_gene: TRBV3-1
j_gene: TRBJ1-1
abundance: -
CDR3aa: CASSQPGRMNTEAFF
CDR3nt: TGTGCCAGCAGCCAGCCTGGACGAATGAACACTGAAGCTTTCTTT

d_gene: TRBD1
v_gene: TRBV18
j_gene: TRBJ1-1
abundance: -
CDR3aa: CASSPDRENTEAFF
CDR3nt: TGTGCCAGCTCTCCCGACAGGGAGAACACTGAAGCTTTCTTT

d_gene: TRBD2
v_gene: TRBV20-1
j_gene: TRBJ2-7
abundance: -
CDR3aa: CSAPGTSVSYEQYF
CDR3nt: TGCAGTGCGCCCGGGACTAGCGTTTCCTACGAGCAGTACTTC

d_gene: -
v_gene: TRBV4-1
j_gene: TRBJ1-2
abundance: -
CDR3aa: CASSLGGSSYGYTF
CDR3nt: TGCGCCAGCAGCCTCGGTGGCTCTAGCTATGGCTACACCTTC

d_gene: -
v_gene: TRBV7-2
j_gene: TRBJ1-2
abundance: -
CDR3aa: CASSLLGTNYGYTF
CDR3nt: TGTGCCAGCAGCTTATTGGGAACTAACTATGGCTACACCTTC

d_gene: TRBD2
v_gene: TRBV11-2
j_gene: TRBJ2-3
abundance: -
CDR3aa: CASSLRGGGADTQYF
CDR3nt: TGTGCCAGCAGCTTACGAGGCGGGGGGGCGGATACACAGTATTTT

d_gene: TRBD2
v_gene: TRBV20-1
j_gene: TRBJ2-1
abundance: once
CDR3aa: CSARDASGGSYNEQFF
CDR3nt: TGCAGTGCTAGAGATGCTAGCGGGGGGTCCTACAATGAGCAGTTCTTC

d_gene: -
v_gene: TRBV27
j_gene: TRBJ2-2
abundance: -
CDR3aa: CASSLEHPALNTGELFF
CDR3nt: TGTGCCAGCAGTCTGGAACACCCGGCCCTAAACACCGGGGAGCTGTTTTTT

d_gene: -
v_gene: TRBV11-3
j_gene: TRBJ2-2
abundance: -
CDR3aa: CASSHTASGELFF
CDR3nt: TGTGCCAGCAGCCACACCGCCTCCGGGGAGCTGTTTTTT

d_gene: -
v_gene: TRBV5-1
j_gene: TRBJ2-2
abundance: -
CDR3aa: CASSRDSNTGELFF
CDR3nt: TGCGCCAGCAGCCGGGACTCCAACACCGGGGAGCTGTTTTTT

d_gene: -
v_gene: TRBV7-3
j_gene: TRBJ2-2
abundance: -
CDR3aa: CASSLGTPTGELFF
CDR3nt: TGTGCCAGCAGCCTCGGGACTCCAACCGGGGAGCTGTTTTTT

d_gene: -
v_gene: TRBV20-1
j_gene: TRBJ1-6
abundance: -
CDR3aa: CSASEASSYNSPLHF
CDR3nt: TGCAGTGCCTCAGAGGCTAGCTCCTATAATTCACCCCTCCACTTT

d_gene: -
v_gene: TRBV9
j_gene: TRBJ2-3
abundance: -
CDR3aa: CASSFGRGTDTQYF
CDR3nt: TGTGCCAGCAGCTTCGGACGAGGCACAGATACGCAGTATTTT

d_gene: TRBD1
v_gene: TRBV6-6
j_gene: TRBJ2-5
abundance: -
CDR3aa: CASSYPNQGAETQYF
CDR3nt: TGTGCCAGCAGTTACCCAAATCAGGGGGCAGAGACCCAGTACTTC

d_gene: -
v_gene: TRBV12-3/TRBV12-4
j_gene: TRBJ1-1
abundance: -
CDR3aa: CASSRGFSAKTEAFF
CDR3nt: TGTGCCAGCAGCCGCGGATTTTCCGCAAAAACTGAAGCTTTCTTT

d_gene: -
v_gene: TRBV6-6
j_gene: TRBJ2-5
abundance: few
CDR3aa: CASSLTGRETQYF
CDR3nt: TGTGCCAGCAGTTTGACAGGGAGGGAGACCCAGTACTTC

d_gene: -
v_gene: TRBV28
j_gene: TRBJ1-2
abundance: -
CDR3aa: CASSLVYGYTF
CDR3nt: TGTGCCAGCAGTTTAGTATATGGCTACACCTTC

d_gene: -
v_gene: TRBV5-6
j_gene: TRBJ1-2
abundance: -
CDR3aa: CASSPVGAPYGYTF
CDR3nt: TGTGCCAGCAGCCCGGTCGGGGCCCCATATGGCTACACCTTC

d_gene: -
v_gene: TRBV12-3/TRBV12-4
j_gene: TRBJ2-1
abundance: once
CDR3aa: CASRLPGTLGEQFF
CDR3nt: TGTGCCAGCAGACTACCCGGGACTTTGGGTGAGCAGTTCTTC

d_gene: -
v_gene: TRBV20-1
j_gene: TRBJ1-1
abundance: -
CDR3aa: CTAKSAAQNTEAFF
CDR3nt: TGCACTGCAAAGTCGGCAGCTCAGAACACTGAAGCTTTCTTT